This paragraph covers one TCR beta chain sequence. Its antigen is still unknown. Germline CDR1 SGHRS, CDR2 YFSETQ. After removal of 4 bases from V and 5 bases from J, the junction contained 10 bases not matched to a gene. The CDR3 is 16 amino acids. PCR amplification relied on 60 Vbeta primers (plus 13 Jbeta primers). Only in-frame clones appear in the TCRdb table, and some are missing; sequencing was by immunoSEQ multiplex PCR. Among around 130,000 clones listed, roughly three fifths were seen once. This entry belongs to a study of cytomegalovirus exposure and HLA in healthy donors. Regarding the study as a whole: Because they were indistinguishable, some V segments, including TRBV6-2 and TRBV6-3, were excluded.

Material: PBMCs. V usage is TRBV5-1 and J usage is TRBJ2-2; TRBD1 matches at 8 bases. The source of this sequence is a woman in her 40s in good health and CMV-seropositive. The DNA of the CDR3 is TGCGCCAGCAGCCCAACAGGGGGTCGGCGAACCGGGGAGCTGTTTTTT. Its protein is CASSPTGGRRTGELFF.